This TCR beta chain was identified during a study of blood T cell repertoires in COVID-19. Turning to the study itself: The United States, Italy and Spain provided the acute and convalescent COVID-19 samples.

The germline V gene encodes CDR1 SGHRS and CDR2 YFSETQ. Germline trimming cut 0 bases from V and 2 bases from J; bases unmatched to any gene: 14. The CDR3 contains 20 residues. Per the authors' pipeline: Cell counts per sample came from amplifying reference gene primers. Repertoires were generated with immunoSEQ multiplex PCR, while TCRdb's copy carries only in-frame clones and drops some. For V, J and clone size, that table is used; D and trimming come from the DNA. The repertoire holds about 250,000 clones, with about 82% as singletons. Adults between roughly 18 and 89 years of age took part from more than 20 US areas.

The rearrangement links TRBV5-1 to TRBJ2-3; 11 positions agree with TRBD2. The specimen was PBMCs or T cells enriched from blood (not recorded which). The sequence came from a woman aged 50 to 60 with acute COVID-19. The CDR3 region has the DNA TGCGCCAGCAGCTTGGTCGAACTAGCGGGGGCCACACCCCCCACAGATACGCAGTATTTT. It yields the protein CASSLVELAGATPPTDTQYF.